Only a few counts were recorded for the clone carrying this TCR beta chain. What it recognizes is unknown. Preparation of the TCRbeta library was carried out with unique molecular identifiers. Via MiXCR, TCRdb re-called the PCR reads, giving one row per CDR3 protein. Of a few hundred thousand distinct CDR3 sequences in the sample, approximately 7.3% were seen once. This sample stems from a study of T-cell reconstitution after alpha-beta-depleted transplantation in children. This CDR3 is built from 11 residues. Germline V lookup: CDR1 MNHNY, CDR2 SVGAGI (reference sequence). The ends were cut back, 6 bases at V and 6 bases at J, with 8 bases in the middle. General observations from the study: Recipient T cells and thymic progenitors that survived were the source of the high TCRbeta diversity seen at day 60 in some patients. About two months after transplant, alpha-beta T cells reportedly came from several hundred expanded graft clones. T cells produced anew were the main source of T-cell counts and diversity one year after transplant.

The V and J genes are TRBV6-6 and TRBJ1-2; no clear D gene. The TCR originated in a female patient aged 2 to 10 who had a stem cell transplant for Fanconi anemia, so the T cells may come from the graft donor. The starting material was peripheral blood, obtained 360 days after TCRalphabeta/CD19-depleted stem cell transplant. The CDR3 region is CASSIADGYTF. CDR3 coding DNA: TGTGCCAGCAGCATTGCGGATGGCTACACCTTC.